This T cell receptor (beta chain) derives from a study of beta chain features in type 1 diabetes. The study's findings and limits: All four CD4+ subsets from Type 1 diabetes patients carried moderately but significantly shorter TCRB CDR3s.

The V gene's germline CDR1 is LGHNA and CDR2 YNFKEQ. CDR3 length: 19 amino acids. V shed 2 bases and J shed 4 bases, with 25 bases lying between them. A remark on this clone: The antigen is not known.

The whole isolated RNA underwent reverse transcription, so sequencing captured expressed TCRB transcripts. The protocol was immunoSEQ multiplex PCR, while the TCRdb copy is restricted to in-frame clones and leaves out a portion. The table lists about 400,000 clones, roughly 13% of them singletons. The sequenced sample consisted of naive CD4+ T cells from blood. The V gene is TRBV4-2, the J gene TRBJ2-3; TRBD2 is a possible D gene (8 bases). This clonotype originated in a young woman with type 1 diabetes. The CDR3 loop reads CASSQPTGLGLVGADTQYF. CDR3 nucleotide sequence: TGTGCCAGCAGCCAACCGACAGGGTTGGGACTAGTGGGAGCAGATACGCAGTATTTT.